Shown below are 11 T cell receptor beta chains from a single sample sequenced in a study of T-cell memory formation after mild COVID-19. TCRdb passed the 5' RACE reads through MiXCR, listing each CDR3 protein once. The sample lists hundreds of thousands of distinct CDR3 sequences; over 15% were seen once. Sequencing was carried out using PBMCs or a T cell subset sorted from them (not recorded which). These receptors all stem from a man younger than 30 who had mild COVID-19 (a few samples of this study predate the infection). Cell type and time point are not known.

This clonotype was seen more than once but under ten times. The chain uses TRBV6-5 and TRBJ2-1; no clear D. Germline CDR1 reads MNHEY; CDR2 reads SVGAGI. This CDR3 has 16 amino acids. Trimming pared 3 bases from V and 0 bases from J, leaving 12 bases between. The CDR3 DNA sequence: TGTGCCAGCAGTTATTCAGAGTCTCACTCCTACAATGAGCAGTTCTTC. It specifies CASSYSESHSYNEQFF.

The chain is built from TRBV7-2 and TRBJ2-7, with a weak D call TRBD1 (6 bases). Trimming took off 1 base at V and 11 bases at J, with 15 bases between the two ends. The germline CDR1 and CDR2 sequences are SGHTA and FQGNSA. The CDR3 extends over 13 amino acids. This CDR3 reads CASSLVQGTTEYV. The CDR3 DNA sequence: TGTGCCAGCAGCTTAGTTCAGGGGACAACGGAGTACGTC.

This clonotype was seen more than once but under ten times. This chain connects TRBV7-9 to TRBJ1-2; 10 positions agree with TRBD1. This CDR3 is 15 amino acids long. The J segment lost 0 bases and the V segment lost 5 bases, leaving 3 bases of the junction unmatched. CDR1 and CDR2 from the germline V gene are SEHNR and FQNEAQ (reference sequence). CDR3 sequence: CASSTDRGPNYGYTF. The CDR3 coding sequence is TGTGCCAGCAGCACCGACAGGGGGCCTAACTATGGCTACACCTTC.

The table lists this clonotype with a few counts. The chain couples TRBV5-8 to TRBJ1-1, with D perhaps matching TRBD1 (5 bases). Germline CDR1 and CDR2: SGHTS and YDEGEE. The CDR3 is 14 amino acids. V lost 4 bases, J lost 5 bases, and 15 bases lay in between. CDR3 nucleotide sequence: TGTGCCAGCAGCCTGCTGGGGGTGGGGACTGAAGCTTTCTTT. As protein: CASSLLGVGTEAFF.

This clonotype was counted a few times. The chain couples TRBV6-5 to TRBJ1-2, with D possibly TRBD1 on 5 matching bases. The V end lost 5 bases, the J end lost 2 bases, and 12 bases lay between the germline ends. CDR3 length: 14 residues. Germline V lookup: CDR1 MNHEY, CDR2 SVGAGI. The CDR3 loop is CASSRSTANYGYTF. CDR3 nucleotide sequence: TGTGCCAGCAGTCGTTCGACAGCCAACTATGGCTACACCTTC.

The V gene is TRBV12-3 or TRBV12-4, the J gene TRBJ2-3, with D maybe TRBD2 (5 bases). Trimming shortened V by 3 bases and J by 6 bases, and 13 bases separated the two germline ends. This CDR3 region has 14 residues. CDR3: CASSLTTAGDTQYF. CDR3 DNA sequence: TGTGCCAGCAGTTTGACTACCGCTGGGGATACGCAGTATTTT.

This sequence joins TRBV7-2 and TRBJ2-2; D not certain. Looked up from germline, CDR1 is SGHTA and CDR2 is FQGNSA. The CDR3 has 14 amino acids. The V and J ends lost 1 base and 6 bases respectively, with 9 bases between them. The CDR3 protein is CASSLVGGSGELFF. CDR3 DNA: TGTGCCAGCAGCTTAGTCGGTGGGTCCGGGGAGCTGTTTTTT.

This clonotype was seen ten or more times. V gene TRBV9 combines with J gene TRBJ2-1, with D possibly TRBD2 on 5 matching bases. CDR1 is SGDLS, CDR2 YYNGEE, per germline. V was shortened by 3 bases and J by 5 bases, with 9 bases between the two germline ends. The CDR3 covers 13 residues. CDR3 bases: TGTGCCAGCAGCGCAGAGGGCAACAATGAGCAGTTCTTC. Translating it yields CASSAEGNNEQFF. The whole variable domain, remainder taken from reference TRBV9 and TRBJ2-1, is DSGVTQTPKHLITATGQRVTLRCSPRSGDLSVYWYQQSLDQGLQFLIQYYNGEERAKGNILERFSAQQFPDLHSELNLSSLELGDSALYFCASSAEGNNEQFFGPGTRLTVL.

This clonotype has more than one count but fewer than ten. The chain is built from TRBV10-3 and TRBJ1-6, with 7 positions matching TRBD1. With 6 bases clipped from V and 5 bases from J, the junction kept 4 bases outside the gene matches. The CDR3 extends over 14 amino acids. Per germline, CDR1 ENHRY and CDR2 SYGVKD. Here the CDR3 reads CAISTGADNSPLHF. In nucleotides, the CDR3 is TGTGCCATCAGCACAGGGGCCGATAATTCACCCCTCCACTTT.

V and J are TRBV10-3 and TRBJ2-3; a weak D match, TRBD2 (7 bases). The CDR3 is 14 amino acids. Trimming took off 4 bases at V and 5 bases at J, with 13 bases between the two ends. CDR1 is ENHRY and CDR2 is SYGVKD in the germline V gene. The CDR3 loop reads CAISVGGAVDTQYF. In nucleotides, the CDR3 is TGTGCCATCAGTGTGGGGGGGGCTGTAGATACGCAGTATTTT.

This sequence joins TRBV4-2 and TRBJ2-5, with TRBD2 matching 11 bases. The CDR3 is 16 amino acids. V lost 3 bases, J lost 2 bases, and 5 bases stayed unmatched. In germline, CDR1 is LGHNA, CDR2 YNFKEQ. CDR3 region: CASSHDLAGGQETQYF. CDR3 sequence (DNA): TGTGCCAGCAGCCATGATCTAGCGGGGGGACAAGAGACCCAGTACTTC.